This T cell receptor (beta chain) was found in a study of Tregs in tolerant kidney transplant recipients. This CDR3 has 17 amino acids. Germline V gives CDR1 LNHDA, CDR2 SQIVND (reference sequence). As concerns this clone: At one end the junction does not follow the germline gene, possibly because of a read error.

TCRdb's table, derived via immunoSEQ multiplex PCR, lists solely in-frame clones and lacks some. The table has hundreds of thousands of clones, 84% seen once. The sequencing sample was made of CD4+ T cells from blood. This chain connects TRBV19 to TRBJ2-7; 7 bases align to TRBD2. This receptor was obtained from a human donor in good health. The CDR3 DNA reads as TGTGCCAGTAGTCTAGAAGCGGGGCTGGGACCTCTGGGGGAGCAGTACTTC. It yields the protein CASSLEAGLGPLGEQYF. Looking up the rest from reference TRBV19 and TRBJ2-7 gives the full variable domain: DGGITQSPKYLFRKEGQNVTLSCEQNLNHDAMYWYRQDPGQGLRLIYYSQIVNDFQKGDIAEGYSVSREKKESFPLTVTSAQKNPTAFYLCASSLEAGLGPLGEQYFGPGTRLTVT.